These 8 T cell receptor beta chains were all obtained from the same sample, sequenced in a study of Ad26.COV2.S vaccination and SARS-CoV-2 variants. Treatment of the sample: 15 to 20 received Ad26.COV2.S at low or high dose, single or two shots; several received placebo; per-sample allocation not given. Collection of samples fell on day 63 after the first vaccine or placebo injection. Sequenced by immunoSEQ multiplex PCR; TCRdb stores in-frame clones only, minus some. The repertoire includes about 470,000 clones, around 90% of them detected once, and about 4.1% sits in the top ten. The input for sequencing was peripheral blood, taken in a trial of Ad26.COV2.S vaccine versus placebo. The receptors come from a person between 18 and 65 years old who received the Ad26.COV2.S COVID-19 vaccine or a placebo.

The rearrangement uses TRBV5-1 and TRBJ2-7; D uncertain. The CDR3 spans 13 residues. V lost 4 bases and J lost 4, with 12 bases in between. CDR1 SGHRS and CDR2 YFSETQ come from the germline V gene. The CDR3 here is CASSPDVEYEQYF. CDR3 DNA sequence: TGCGCCAGCAGCCCGGACGTCGAGTACGAGCAGTACTTC.

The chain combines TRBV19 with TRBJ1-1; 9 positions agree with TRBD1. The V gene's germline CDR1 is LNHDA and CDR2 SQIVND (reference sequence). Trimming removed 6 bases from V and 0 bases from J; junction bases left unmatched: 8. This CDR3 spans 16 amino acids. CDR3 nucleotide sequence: TGTGCCAGTAGGAAAACAGGGGGCAACATGAACACTGAAGCTTTCTTT. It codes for CASRKTGGNMNTEAFF.

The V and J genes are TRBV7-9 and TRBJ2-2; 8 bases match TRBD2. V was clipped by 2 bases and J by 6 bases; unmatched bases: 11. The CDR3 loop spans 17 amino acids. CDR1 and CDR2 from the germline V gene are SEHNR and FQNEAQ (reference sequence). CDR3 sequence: CASSLKERETWAGELFF. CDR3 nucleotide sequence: TGTGCCAGCAGCTTAAAAGAGCGGGAGACTTGGGCCGGGGAGCTGTTTTTT.

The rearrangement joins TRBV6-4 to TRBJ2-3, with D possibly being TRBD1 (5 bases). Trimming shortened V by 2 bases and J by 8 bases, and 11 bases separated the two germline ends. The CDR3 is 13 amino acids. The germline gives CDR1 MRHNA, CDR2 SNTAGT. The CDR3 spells CASSDLKQGTQYF. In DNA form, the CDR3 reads TGTGCCAGCAGTGACCTCAAGCAGGGTACGCAGTATTTT.

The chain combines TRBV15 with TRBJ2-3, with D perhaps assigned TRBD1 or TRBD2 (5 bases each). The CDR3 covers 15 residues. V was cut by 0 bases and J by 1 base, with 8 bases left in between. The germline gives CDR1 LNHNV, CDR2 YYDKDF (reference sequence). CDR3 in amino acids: CATSRDLGGTDTQYF. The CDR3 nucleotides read TGTGCCACCAGCAGAGATCTGGGGGGCACAGATACGCAGTATTTT.

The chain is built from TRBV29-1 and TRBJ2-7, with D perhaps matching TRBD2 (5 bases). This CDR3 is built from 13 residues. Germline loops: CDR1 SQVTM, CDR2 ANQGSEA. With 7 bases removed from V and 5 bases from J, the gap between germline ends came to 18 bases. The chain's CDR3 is CSAALAVGDEQYF. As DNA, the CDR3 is TGCAGCGCCGCCTTGGCAGTGGGAGACGAGCAGTACTTC.

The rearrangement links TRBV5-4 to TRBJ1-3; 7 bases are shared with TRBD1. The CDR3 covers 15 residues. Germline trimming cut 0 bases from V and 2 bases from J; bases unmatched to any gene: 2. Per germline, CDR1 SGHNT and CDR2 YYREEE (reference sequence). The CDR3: CASSLGTGAGNTIYF. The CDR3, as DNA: TGTGCCAGCAGCTTGGGAACAGGGGCTGGAAACACCATATATTTT.

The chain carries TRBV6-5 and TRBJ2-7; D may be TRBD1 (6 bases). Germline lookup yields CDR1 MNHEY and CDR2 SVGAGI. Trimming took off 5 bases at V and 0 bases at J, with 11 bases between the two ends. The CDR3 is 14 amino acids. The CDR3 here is CASSIRQDSYEQYF. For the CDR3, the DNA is TGTGCCAGCAGTATACGACAGGACTCCTACGAGCAGTACTTC.